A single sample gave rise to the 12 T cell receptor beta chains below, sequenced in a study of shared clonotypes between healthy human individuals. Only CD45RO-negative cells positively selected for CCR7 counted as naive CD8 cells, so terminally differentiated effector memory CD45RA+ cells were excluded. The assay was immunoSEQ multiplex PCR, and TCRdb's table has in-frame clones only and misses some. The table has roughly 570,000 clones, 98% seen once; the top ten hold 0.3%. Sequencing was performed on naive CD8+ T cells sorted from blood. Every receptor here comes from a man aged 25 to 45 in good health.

The CDR3, as DNA: TGTGCCAGCAGCTTAGCTATGAGGGTTGGGGACTACGAGCAGTACTTC. As protein: CASSLAMRVGDYEQYF. This chain uses TRBV13 with TRBJ2-7, with D possibly being TRBD2 (5 bases). The V end lost 1 base, the J end lost 3 bases, and 16 bases lay between the germline ends. Per the germline V gene, CDR1 is PRHDT and CDR2 is FYEKMQ (reference sequence). There are 16 residues in the CDR3.

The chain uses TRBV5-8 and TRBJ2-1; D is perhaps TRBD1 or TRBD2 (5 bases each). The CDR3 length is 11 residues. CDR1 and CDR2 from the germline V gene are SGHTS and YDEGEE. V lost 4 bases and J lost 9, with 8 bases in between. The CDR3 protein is CASSPGGEQFF. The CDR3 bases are TGTGCCAGCAGCCCTGGGGGTGAGCAGTTCTTC.

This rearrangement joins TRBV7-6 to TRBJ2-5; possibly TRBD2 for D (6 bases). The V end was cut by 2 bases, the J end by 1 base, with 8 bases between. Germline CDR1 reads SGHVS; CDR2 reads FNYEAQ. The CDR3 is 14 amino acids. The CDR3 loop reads CASSLTGVQETQYF. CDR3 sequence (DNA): TGTGCCAGCAGCTTAACGGGGGTCCAAGAGACCCAGTACTTC.

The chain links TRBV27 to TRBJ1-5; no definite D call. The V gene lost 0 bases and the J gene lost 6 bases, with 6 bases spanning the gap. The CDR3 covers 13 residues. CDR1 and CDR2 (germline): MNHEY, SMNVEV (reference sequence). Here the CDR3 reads CASSLSHGQPQHF. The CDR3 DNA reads TGTGCCAGCAGTTTATCGCACGGTCAGCCCCAGCATTTT.

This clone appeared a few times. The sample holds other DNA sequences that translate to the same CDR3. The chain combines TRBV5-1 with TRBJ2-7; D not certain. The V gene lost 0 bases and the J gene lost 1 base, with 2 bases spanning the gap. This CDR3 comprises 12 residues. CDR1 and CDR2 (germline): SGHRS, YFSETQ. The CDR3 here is CASSLESYEQYF. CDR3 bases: TGCGCCAGCAGCTTGGAGTCCTACGAGCAGTACTTC.

The CDR3 here is CASSGTGGDQETQYF. The CDR3 region has the DNA TGTGCCAGCAGCGGAACAGGGGGGGACCAAGAGACCCAGTACTTC. The chain is built from TRBV11-2 and TRBJ2-5; perhaps TRBD1 as D (8 bases). V lost 5 bases, J lost 0 bases, and 13 bases lay in between. The CDR3 loop spans 15 amino acids. The germline CDR1 and CDR2 sequences are SGHAT and FQNNGV.

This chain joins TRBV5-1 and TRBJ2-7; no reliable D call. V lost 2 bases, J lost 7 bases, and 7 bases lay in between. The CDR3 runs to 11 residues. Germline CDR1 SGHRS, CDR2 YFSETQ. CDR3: CASSFAREQYF. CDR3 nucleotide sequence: TGCGCCAGCAGCTTCGCGCGGGAGCAGTACTTC.

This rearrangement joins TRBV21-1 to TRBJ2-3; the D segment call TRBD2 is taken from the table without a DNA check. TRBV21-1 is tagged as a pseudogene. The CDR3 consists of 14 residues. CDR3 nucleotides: TGTGCCAGCAGCCCGACTGGTAGCACAGATACGCAGTATTTT. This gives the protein CASSPTGSTDTQYF.

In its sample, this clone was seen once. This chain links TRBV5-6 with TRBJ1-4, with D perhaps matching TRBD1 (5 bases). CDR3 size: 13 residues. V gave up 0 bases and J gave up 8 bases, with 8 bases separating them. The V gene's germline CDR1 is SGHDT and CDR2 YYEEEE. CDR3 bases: TGTGCCAGCAGCTTGGTAGGGGACGAAAAACTGTTTTTT. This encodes CASSLVGDEKLFF.

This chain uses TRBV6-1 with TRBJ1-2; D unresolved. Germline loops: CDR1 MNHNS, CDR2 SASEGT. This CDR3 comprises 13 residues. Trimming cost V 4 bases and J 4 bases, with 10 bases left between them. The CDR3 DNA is TGTGCCAGCAGTGCCGGACCCTCCTATGGCTACACCTTC. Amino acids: CASSAGPSYGYTF.

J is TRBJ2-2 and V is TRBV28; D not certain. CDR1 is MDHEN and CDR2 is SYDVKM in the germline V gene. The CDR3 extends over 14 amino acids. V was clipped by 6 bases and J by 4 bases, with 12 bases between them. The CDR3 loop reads CASSLRLVTGELFF. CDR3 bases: TGTGCCAGCAGCTTGCGGCTAGTCACCGGGGAGCTGTTTTTT.

This CDR3 reads CASSLSGDTEAFF. The CDR3 DNA sequence: TGTGCCAGCAGCTTATCAGGAGACACTGAAGCTTTCTTT. The genes are TRBV7-9 and TRBJ1-1, with unresolved D. Germline-derived CDR1 and CDR2 are SEHNR and FQNEAQ (reference sequence). CDR3 length: 13 residues. Between the trimmed V and J ends, which lost 2 bases and 3 bases, there was a span of 7 bases.